What follows are 31 T cell receptor beta chains derived from one specimen sequenced in a study of blood T cell repertoires in COVID-19. Here immunoSEQ multiplex PCR was the method, and the copy in TCRdb shows in-frame clones only, minus some. This sample yields around 30,000 clones, of which 55% to 80% are seen a single time; about 17% belongs to the top ten. The sequenced sample consisted of peripheral blood. The receptors here all came from a human donor in a cohort sampled during active COVID-19.

This clone was observed a single time. The V and J genes are TRBV10-3 and TRBJ2-1, with TRBD2 matching 13 bases. The CDR3 runs 16 residues. CDR1 and CDR2 (germline): ENHRY, SYGVKD. The ends lost 6 bases at V and 8 bases at J; junction bases unmatched: 10. The CDR3 loop reads CAISSRTSGSGYEQFF. The DNA for the CDR3 is TGTGCCATCAGCTCGCGGACTAGCGGGAGTGGATATGAGCAGTTCTTC.

The DNA of the CDR3 is TGTGCCAGCAGCCCTACCGGGACAGGGGGCGTCTATGGCTACACCTTC. It specifies CASSPTGTGGVYGYTF. The chain joins TRBV7-9 to TRBJ1-2, with 12 bases identical to TRBD1. Per the germline V gene, CDR1 is SEHNR and CDR2 is FQNEAQ (reference sequence). V lost 5 bases, J lost 4 bases, and 8 bases stayed unmatched. This CDR3 has 16 amino acids. Complete variable domain (other parts from reference TRBV7-9 and TRBJ1-2): DTGVSQNPRHKITKRGQNVTFRCDPISEHNRLYWYRQTLGQGPEFLTYFQNEAQLEKSRLLSDRFSAERPKGSFSTLEIQRTEQGDSAMYLCASSPTGTGGVYGYTFGSGTRLTVV.

The chain employs TRBV6-5 and TRBJ2-5; the D gene is possibly TRBD1 (6 bases). CDR3 size: 13 residues. Trimming took 5 bases from V and 4 from J, leaving 11 bases between them. The V gene's germline CDR1 is MNHEY and CDR2 SVGAGI. CDR3 protein: CASSTDSGETQYF. DNA of the CDR3: TGTGCCAGCAGTACGGACAGCGGAGAGACCCAGTACTTC.

The chain has TRBV11-3 and TRBJ2-4; D perhaps matches TRBD2 (6 bases). CDR1 and CDR2 from the germline V gene are SGHNT and YENEEA. V lost 5 bases and J 9 bases, leaving 8 bases between the germline ends. This CDR3 is built from 11 residues. For the CDR3, the DNA is TGTGCCAGCAGCCTCGGGGGCATTCAGTACTTC. Amino acid sequence: CASSLGGIQYF. The full variable domain, in which reference TRBV11-3 and TRBJ2-4 provide the parts outside the CDR3, is EAGVVQSPRYKIIEKKQPVAFWCNPISGHNTLYWYLQNLGQGPELLIRYENEEAVDDSQLPKDRFSAERLKGVDSTLKIQPAELGDSAVYLCASSLGGIQYFGAGTRLSVL.

V gene TRBV3-1 (or the pseudogene TRBV3-2) combines with J gene TRBJ2-3; 9 positions match TRBD1. V lost 1 base, J lost 3 bases, and 2 bases stayed unmatched. The CDR3 covers 15 residues. Germline V gene lookup returns CDR1 LGHDT and CDR2 YNNKEL (reference sequence). This CDR3 is CASSQVGTGTDTQYF. The CDR3, as DNA: TGTGCCAGCAGCCAAGTGGGGACAGGGACAGATACGCAGTATTTT.

This chain links TRBV3-1 (or the pseudogene TRBV3-2) with TRBJ1-4; 7 bases line up with TRBD1. The CDR3 consists of 15 residues. Germline CDR1 and CDR2: LGHDT and YNNKEL (reference sequence). V was pared by 2 bases and J by 8 bases, with 8 bases of the junction left unmatched. This chain's CDR3 is CASSQNPGTVEKLFF. CDR3 DNA: TGTGCCAGCAGCCAAAACCCCGGGACAGTCGAAAAACTGTTTTTT.

In this sample, this clone turned up once. The genes are TRBV6-6 and TRBJ2-2; a possible D gene is TRBD2 (5 bases). Between the trimmed V and J ends, which lost 7 bases and 5 bases, there was a span of 14 bases. CDR1 and CDR2 (germline): MNHNY, SVGAGI (reference sequence). The CDR3 runs to 14 residues. Here the CDR3 reads CASITAGGTGELFF. The CDR3 nucleotides are TGTGCCAGCATCACCGCGGGTGGAACCGGGGAGCTGTTTTTT.

The gene calls are TRBV5-1 and TRBJ2-7; 8 bases are shared with TRBD1. Germline lookup yields CDR1 SGHRS and CDR2 YFSETQ. V shed 4 bases and J 5 bases; nucleotides not matched to a gene: 8. This CDR3 is 14 amino acids long. DNA for the CDR3: TGCGCCAGCAGCGTGCCTCAGGGGGCTAACGAGCAGTACTTC. Protein sequence: CASSVPQGANEQYF.

There are a few counts of this clone. V usage is TRBV29-1 and J usage is TRBJ2-2, with TRBD2 identical over 7 bases. V was clipped by 4 bases and J by 5 bases; unmatched bases: 13. CDR3 size: 16 residues. Germline V gene lookup returns CDR1 SQVTM and CDR2 ANQGSEA. The CDR3 here is CSVGGRWEGRTGELFF. The CDR3, as DNA: TGCAGCGTTGGGGGCAGGTGGGAGGGCCGGACCGGGGAGCTGTTTTTT.

The chain has TRBV11-3 and TRBJ2-7; a possible D gene is TRBD2 (7 bases). This CDR3 contains 15 residues. Per the germline V gene, CDR1 is SGHNT and CDR2 is YENEEA. Trimming took 4 bases from V and 1 from J, leaving 14 bases between them. The CDR3, as DNA: TGTGCCAGCAGCTCCTACGGGGGGCTATCCTACGAGCAGTACTTC. Its protein is CASSSYGGLSYEQYF.

This chain uses TRBV10-1 with TRBJ1-3, with D hard to call. V was shortened by 5 bases and J by 2 bases, with 10 bases between the two germline ends. This CDR3 is 14 amino acids long. Germline assignment: CDR1 WNHNN and CDR2 SYGVQD (reference sequence). The CDR3 DNA reads as TGCGCCAGCAGTCCAACCAGGACTGGAAACACCATATATTTT. Its protein product is CASSPTRTGNTIYF.

This chain connects TRBV29-1 to TRBJ2-7; 7 bases are a match to TRBD1. The V segment lost 3 bases and the J segment 9 bases; nucleotides outside the gene matches: 11. The CDR3 length is 13 residues. Germline CDR1 is SQVTM and CDR2 is ANQGSEA. The CDR3: CSVELQGVSVQYF. The CDR3 DNA sequence: TGCAGCGTTGAGTTGCAGGGGGTTTCCGTGCAGTACTTC.

A single count supports this clone. J is TRBJ1-1 and V is TRBV28; 9 bases match TRBD1. The CDR3 covers 13 residues. Trimming cost V 7 bases and J 4 bases; bases outside gene matches: 4. CDR1 is MDHEN and CDR2 is SYDVKM in the germline V gene. The CDR3 region has the DNA TGTGCCAGCAATACAGGGGGCCTCACTGAAGCTTTCTTT. The encoded protein is CASNTGGLTEAFF.

This clone was recorded a few times. The chain joins TRBV3-1 (or the pseudogene TRBV3-2) to TRBJ2-7; D is unresolved. CDR3 length: 14 residues. Germline-derived CDR1 and CDR2 are LGHDT and YNNKEL (reference sequence). Trimming took 0 bases from V and 7 from J, leaving 13 bases between them. For the CDR3, the DNA is TGTGCCAGCAGCCAAGATGTTTCACCGCGGGAGCAGTACTTC. As protein: CASSQDVSPREQYF.

The genes are TRBV6-2 or TRBV6-3 and TRBJ2-7, with 7 bases lining up with TRBD2. Trimming took 1 base from V and 7 from J; bases not matched to a gene: 4. The CDR3 length is 13 residues. The V gene's germline CDR1 is MNHEY and CDR2 SVGEGT. CDR3 DNA: TGTGCCAGCAGTTACTGGCGGGAGAGGGAGCAGTACTTC. Translated: CASSYWREREQYF.

This clone was observed once. This chain uses TRBV7-2 with TRBJ2-3; D perhaps matches TRBD2 (7 bases). This CDR3 is 15 amino acids long. Deletions cut 0 bases from V and 4 bases from J, with 11 bases between. Germline CDR1 SGHTA, CDR2 FQGNSA. The CDR3 DNA reads TGTGCCAGCAGCTTAGCCGTGGGGGGGCCAGATACGCAGTATTTT. Its translation: CASSLAVGGPDTQYF.

This chain joins TRBV6-5 and TRBJ1-5; D gene ambiguous. CDR1 is MNHEY and CDR2 is SVGAGI in the germline V gene. This CDR3 is built from 14 residues. V lost 6 bases to trimming and J lost 0 bases, with 9 bases between them. This chain's CDR3 is CASRPGYSNQPQHF. The CDR3 DNA sequence: TGTGCCAGCAGGCCGGGTTATAGCAATCAGCCCCAGCATTTT.

The V and J genes are TRBV14 and TRBJ2-7; possibly TRBD2 for D (5 bases). V was cut by 1 base and J by 3 bases, with 22 bases left in between. The germline V gene has CDR1 SGHDN and CDR2 FVKESK. This CDR3 comprises 18 residues. The CDR3 DNA is TGTGCCAGCAGCCAAGTAAGCATCCTTCGGGGTTCTTTCTACGAGCAGTACTTC. It encodes CASSQVSILRGSFYEQYF.

The rearrangement joins TRBV6-5 to TRBJ2-5; maybe TRBD2 (5 bases). CDR1 MNHEY and CDR2 SVGAGI come from the germline V gene. This CDR3 has 11 amino acids. The V and J ends lost 8 bases and 7 bases respectively, with 11 bases between them. CDR3 in amino acids: CASHRAGTQYF. The CDR3 DNA is TGTGCCAGCCATCGGGCGGGGACCCAGTACTTC.

This clone turned up a few times. The CDR3 sequence is CASSIMPSGPKKIYEQYF. The CDR3 region has the DNA TGTGCCAGCAGCATAATGCCCTCGGGTCCCAAAAAAATCTACGAGCAGTACTTC. The V gene is TRBV27, the J gene TRBJ2-7, with D uncertain. The CDR3 loop spans 18 amino acids. The V gene lost 6 bases and the J gene lost 3 bases, with 27 bases spanning the gap. The germline CDR1 and CDR2 sequences are MNHEY and SMNVEV (reference sequence).

The rearrangement joins TRBV9 to TRBJ2-1, with D perhaps TRBD2 (5 bases). Germline V gene lookup returns CDR1 SGDLS and CDR2 YYNGEE. The germline V and J ends were trimmed by 3 bases and 9 bases, with 7 bases remaining between them. CDR3 size: 11 residues. CDR3 bases: TGTGCCAGCAGCGCTAGCACTGAGCAGTTCTTC. This encodes CASSASTEQFF.

This clone was observed a handful of times. The rearrangement joins TRBV7-8 to TRBJ2-7, with TRBD1 identical over 7 bases. CDR3 length: 13 amino acids. Trimming at V came to 4 bases and at J to 5 bases, leaving 5 bases not matched to a gene. Germline loops: CDR1 SGHVS, CDR2 FQNEAQ. The CDR3 DNA reads TGTGCCAGCAGCTGGGACAGTCGTGACGAGCAGTACTTC. Amino acid sequence: CASSWDSRDEQYF. Variable domain in full (rest from reference TRBV7-8 and TRBJ2-7): GAGVSQSPRYKVAKRGQDVALRCDPISGHVSLFWYQQALGQGPEFLTYFQNEAQLDKSGLPSDRFFAERPEGSVSTLKIQRTQQEDSAVYLCASSWDSRDEQYFGPGTRLTVT.

The rearrangement links TRBV18 to TRBJ1-5, with D unclear. CDR3 length equals 14 residues. V lost 4 bases, J lost 3 bases, and 10 bases lay in between. Looked up from germline, CDR1 is KGHSH and CDR2 is LQKENI. CDR3: CASSLLRSNQPQHF. CDR3 DNA sequence: TGTGCCAGCTCACTTTTGAGGTCCAATCAGCCCCAGCATTTT.

This chain connects TRBV7-9 to TRBJ2-5, with unresolved D. CDR1 and CDR2 (germline): SEHNR, FQNEAQ (reference sequence). CDR3 length equals 11 residues. V was shortened by 1 base and J by 13 bases, with 10 bases between the two germline ends. The CDR3 coding sequence is TGTGCCAGCAGCTTAGGGGCAGGCCGGTACTTC. Amino acid sequence: CASSLGAGRYF.

This chain links TRBV27 with TRBJ2-3; 8 bases line up with TRBD1. The CDR3 has 15 residues. In germline, CDR1 is MNHEY, CDR2 SMNVEV (reference sequence). Germline trimming cut 5 bases from V and 3 bases from J; bases unmatched to any gene: 7. CDR3 DNA sequence: TGTGCCAGCAGTCACCAGGGGGCGAGGACAGATACGCAGTATTTT. Translation: CASSHQGARTDTQYF.

The chain couples TRBV7-3 to TRBJ2-1, with 12 bases lining up with TRBD2. The CDR3 sequence is 16 residues long. From germline, CDR1 is SGHTA and CDR2 FQGTGA. V gave up 0 bases and J gave up 5 bases; unmatched junction bases: 2. CDR3 protein: CASSLTGLAGHNEQFF. As DNA, the CDR3 is TGTGCCAGCAGCTTAACGGGACTAGCGGGCCACAATGAGCAGTTCTTC.

The V and J genes are TRBV11-3 and TRBJ2-7; TRBD1 matches at 8 bases. Germline V gives CDR1 SGHNT, CDR2 YENEEA. After removal of 1 base from V and 0 bases from J, the junction contained 2 bases not matched to a gene. The CDR3 spans 15 residues. The CDR3 here is CASSLGGTGSYEQYF. For the CDR3, the DNA is TGTGCCAGCAGCTTAGGTGGGACAGGCTCCTACGAGCAGTACTTC.

J is TRBJ2-5 and V is TRBV7-2; 7 nucleotides match TRBD1. Germline values: CDR1 SGHTA, CDR2 FQGNSA. The ends lost 2 bases at V and 5 bases at J; junction bases unmatched: 2. This CDR3 is 13 amino acids long. As DNA, the CDR3 is TGTGCCAGCAGCTTACAGGGGGTGGAGACCCAGTACTTC. Amino acids: CASSLQGVETQYF.

This clone has more than one count but fewer than ten. This chain uses TRBV30 with TRBJ1-1, with TRBD1 matching 10 bases. The CDR3 contains 16 residues. Germline V gene lookup returns CDR1 GTSNPN and CDR2 SVGIG (reference sequence). Trimming at V came to 8 bases and at J to 0 bases, leaving 12 bases not matched to a gene. CDR3: CAHRDRGLLMNTEAFF. The CDR3 coding sequence is TGTGCCCATAGGGACAGGGGCCTACTTATGAACACTGAAGCTTTCTTT.

The V gene is TRBV5-1, the J gene TRBJ2-5, with TRBD2 identical over 8 bases. In germline, CDR1 is SGHRS, CDR2 YFSETQ. The CDR3 is 14 residues long. J was trimmed by 5 bases and V by 3 bases; bases with no gene match: 6. CDR3 region: CASSSGGAGETQYF. DNA of the CDR3: TGCGCCAGCAGCTCGGGAGGGGCCGGGGAGACCCAGTACTTC.

The V gene is TRBV7-2, the J gene TRBJ1-6; TRBD1 might be the D (6 bases). The V end was cut by 5 bases, the J end by 9 bases, with 11 bases between. The CDR3 has 13 residues. The germline CDR1 and CDR2 sequences are SGHTA and FQGNSA. The CDR3 reads CASSTGQRSPLHF. The CDR3 DNA sequence: TGTGCCAGCAGCACTGGACAGCGTTCACCCCTCCACTTT.